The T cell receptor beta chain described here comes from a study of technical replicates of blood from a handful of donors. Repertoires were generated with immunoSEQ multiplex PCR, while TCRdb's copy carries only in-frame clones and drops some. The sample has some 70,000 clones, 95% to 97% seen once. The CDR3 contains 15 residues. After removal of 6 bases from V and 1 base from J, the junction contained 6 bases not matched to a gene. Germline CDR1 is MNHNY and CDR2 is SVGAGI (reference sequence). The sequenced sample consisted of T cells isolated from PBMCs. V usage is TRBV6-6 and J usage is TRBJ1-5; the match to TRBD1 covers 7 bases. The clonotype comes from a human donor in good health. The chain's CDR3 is CASRYDRASNQPQHF. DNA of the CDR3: TGTGCCAGCAGGTACGACAGGGCCAGCAATCAGCCCCAGCATTTT.